The rows below give T cell receptor beta chains drawn from one sample of a study of STAT5B mutations in CD4+ large granular lymphocyte leukemia. Clones were read by immunoSEQ multiplex PCR, and TCRdb kept only the in-frame ones, dropping some. The repertoire holds just over 25,000 clones, 81% seen once, with over 0.3% in the top ten. Sequencing was performed on CD4+ T cells from blood buffy coats. All receptors come from a human donor in good health. Both conserved end residues are part of each CDR3.

>TRBV28
CASFPRGGYGYTF
>TRBV30
CAWSGKGPYSGNTIYF
>TRBV7-9
CASSGYRRRDYNEQFF
>TRBV6-5
CASQRRRTNTEAFF
>TRBV7-3
CASSFSGRGNEQFF
>TRBV9
CASSVDGSGRAGTGELFF
>TRBV30
CAWGTQGNTEAFF
>TRBV29-1
CSVLRDRGVSEAFF
>TRBV5-1
CASSSKGDHTF
>TRBV2
CASNPQTGGGETQYF
>TRBV11-3
CASRGNGTRVNEQFF
>TRBV30
CAWRGLPPNYGYTF
>TRBV9
CASSEGRWGANLGGYTF
>TRBV7-9
CASSFGLQDVWDKNIQYF
>TRBV19
CASSSRGGQTSNQPQHF
>TRBV10-3
CAISESDRGPKVNTEAFF
>TRBV10-1
CASSGDITGELFF
>TRBV27
CASSLRQDASTDTQYF
>TRBV5-1
CASSLGASSYNSPLHF
>TRBV7-8
CASSKDGRAKSTDTQYF
>TRBV28
CASSAEAPKPQHF
>TRBV12-2
CASRFPPRVIRETQYF
>TRBV11-2
CASTKVGGANPTGGYTF
>TRBV6-6
CASSPTSGRAYEQYF
>TRBV6-5
CASSSGQGNQPQHF
>TRBV19
CASSAGYTGNTEAFF
>TRBV29-1
CSLGDQYNEQFF
>TRBV18
CASSPPGGAIEKLFF
>TRBV28
CASSSSLVGGGRYNEQFF
>TRBV2
CASSEQGAGTGGELFF
>TRBV28
CASSLRGRGNEKLFF
>TRBV7-2
CASTPTGAGLKPYEQYF
>TRBV9
CASSEGPSYEQYF
>TRBV5-6
CASSLGTGFYEQYF
>TRBV28
CATHPRGQGEDTQYF
>TRBV7-9
CASSQLAGFWNEQFF
>TRBV15
CATSRDRGSSGYGYTF
>TRBV5-5
CASSPGQRELFF
>TRBV28
CASSKGGQVYGYTF
>TRBV6-5
CASSVRAHQPQHF
>TRBV6-5
CASSRLWSSGNTIYF
>TRBV2
CASRQGFPTGELFF
>TRBV2
CASSPGQGVYQPQHF
>TRBV14
CASSRMGVHTGPVTLRQETQYF
>TRBV6-5
CASSYQGGRDYGYTF
>TRBV5-1
CASRTDRVNDEQYF
>TRBV5-4
CASSSADTMASTDTQYF
>TRBV27
CASAGGLVGTDTQYF
>TRBV7-8
CASSLVSSGKKGELFF
>TRBV4-1
CASSQVDLGFANEQFF
>TRBV6-1
CAAGRNNNSPLHF